This TCR beta chain derives from a study of cytomegalovirus exposure and HLA in healthy donors. Overall study context: The roughly 120 validation repertoires and the approximately 700 first-cohort repertoires shared a platform, a later analysis reported. Findings and caveats of the study: Listed as cytomegalovirus-associated were more than 150 TCR beta chains. Using the classifier, cytomegalovirus status was reportedly diagnosed with high specificity and sensitivity.

V lost 5 bases, J lost 5 bases, and 5 bases stayed unmatched. This CDR3 is built from 13 residues. CDR1 and CDR2 (germline): SGHAT, FQNNGV. Remarks on this clone: The antigen is not known.

Generated by immunoSEQ multiplex PCR, the TCRdb table keeps only in-frame clones and is missing some. The sample carries 100,000 to 120,000 clones, 88% recorded once. The clonotype was recovered from a woman under 40 in good health and CMV-seropositive. Sequencing was performed on PBMCs. The chain is built from TRBV11-2 and TRBJ2-7; 8 bases agree with TRBD1. The CDR3 nucleotides read TGTGCCAGCAGCCGGACAGGGTGGGACGAGCAGTACTTC. Protein: CASSRTGWDEQYF. Full variable domain (remainder filled in from reference TRBV11-2 and TRBJ2-7): EAGVAQSPRYKIIEKRQSVAFWCNPISGHATLYWYQQILGQGPKLLIQFQNNGVVDDSQLPKDRFSAERLKGVDSTLKIQPAKLEDSAVYLCASSRTGWDEQYFGPGTRLTVT.